This TCR beta chain was sequenced for a study of CD8 T cells in Susac syndrome. The RNA, roughly 0.45 to 1 ug, was put through reverse transcription using random hexamers. TCRdb ran MiXCR on the immunoSEQ multiplex PCR reads and lists one entry per CDR3 protein. Of over 130,000 distinct CDR3 sequences in the sample, roughly 94% were seen once. The CDR3 runs 14 residues. V gave up 1 base and J gave up 1 base, with 7 bases separating them. Germline lookup yields CDR1 SQVTM and CDR2 ANQGSEA. The specimen was CD4+ T cells from PBMCs. The chain combines TRBV29-1 with TRBJ2-2; D not resolved. The TCR sequence derives from a human donor with Susac syndrome. The CDR3 DNA reads TGCAGCGTTGAAGGGTTGCGGAACACCGGGGAGCTGTTTTTT. The encoded protein is CSVEGLRNTGELFF.